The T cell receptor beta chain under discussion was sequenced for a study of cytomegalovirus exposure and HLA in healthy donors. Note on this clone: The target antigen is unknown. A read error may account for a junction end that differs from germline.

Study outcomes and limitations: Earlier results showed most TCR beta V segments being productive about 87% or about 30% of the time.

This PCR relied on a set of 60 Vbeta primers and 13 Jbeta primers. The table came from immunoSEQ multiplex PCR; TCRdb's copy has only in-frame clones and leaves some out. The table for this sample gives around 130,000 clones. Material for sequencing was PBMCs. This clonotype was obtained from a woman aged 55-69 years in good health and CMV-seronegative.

This CDR3 reads CASNEVNGGLAHTQYF. CDR3 DNA: TGTGCCAGCAATGAAGTAAACGGGGGACTAGCCCATACGCAGTATTTT. This chain connects TRBV6-1 to TRBJ2-3; 9 bases align to TRBD2. The V gene's germline CDR1 is MNHNS and CDR2 SASEGT. This CDR3 contains 16 residues.